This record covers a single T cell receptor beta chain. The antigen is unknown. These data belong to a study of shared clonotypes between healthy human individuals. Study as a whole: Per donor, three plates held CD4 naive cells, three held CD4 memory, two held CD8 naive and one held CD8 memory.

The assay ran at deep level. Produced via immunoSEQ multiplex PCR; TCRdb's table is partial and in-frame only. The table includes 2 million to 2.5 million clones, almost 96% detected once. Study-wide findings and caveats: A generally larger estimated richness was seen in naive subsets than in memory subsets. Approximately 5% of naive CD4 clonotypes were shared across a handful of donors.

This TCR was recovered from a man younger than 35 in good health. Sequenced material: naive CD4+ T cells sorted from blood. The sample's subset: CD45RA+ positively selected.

CDR3 sequence reads: CASSFTTLTEAFF. As DNA, the CDR3 is TGCGCCAGCAGCTTTACGACACTCACTGAAGCTTTCTTT. This chain uses TRBV5-1 with TRBJ1-1; D is uncertain. The CDR3 runs 13 residues. CDR1 is SGHRS, CDR2 YFSETQ, per germline. Trimming stripped 2 bases from V and 4 bases from J, with 9 bases between.